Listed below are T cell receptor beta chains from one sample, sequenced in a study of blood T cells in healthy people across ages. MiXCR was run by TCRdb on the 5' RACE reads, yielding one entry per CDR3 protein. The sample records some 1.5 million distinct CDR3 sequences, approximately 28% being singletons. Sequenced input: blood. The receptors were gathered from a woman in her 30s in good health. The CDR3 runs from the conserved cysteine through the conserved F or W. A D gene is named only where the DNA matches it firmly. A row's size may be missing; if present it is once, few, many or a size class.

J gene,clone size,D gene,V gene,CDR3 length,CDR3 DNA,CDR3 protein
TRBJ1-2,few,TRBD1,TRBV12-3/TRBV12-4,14,TGTGCCAGCAGCCTCGGACAGGGGAACTATAGCTACACCTTC,CASSLGQGNYSYTF
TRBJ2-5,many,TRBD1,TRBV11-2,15,TGTGCCAGCAGCTTACTAGGGACAGTCCAAGAGACCCAGTACTTC,CASSLLGTVQETQYF
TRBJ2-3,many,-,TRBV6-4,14,TGTGCCAGCGTCCCTTGCGGAGTCACAGATACGCAGTATTTT,CASVPCGVTDTQYF
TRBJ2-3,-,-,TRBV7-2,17,TGTGCCAGCAGCTTTAACGCAGTCTGGGGCAGCGCAGATACGCAGTATTTT,CASSFNAVWGSADTQYF
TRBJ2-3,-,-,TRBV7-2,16,TGTGCCAGCCGCGATTCCAGTAGCGGCGCCGCAGATACGCAGTATTTT,CASRDSSSGAADTQYF
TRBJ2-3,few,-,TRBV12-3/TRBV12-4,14,TGTGCCAGCAGTTTTGGGGGAGCTCGAGATACGCAGTATTTT,CASSFGGARDTQYF
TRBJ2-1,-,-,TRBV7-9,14,TGTGCCAGCAGCTCCGGGACTCCCCCTGATGAGCAGTTCTTC,CASSSGTPPDEQFF
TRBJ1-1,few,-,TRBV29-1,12,TGCAGCGGGAAGACAATGAACACTGAAGCTTTCTTT,CSGKTMNTEAFF
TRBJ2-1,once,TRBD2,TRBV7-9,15,TGTGCCTGTTCACGGCGGGGGGGCTCCTACAATGAGCAGTTCTTC,CACSRRGGSYNEQFF
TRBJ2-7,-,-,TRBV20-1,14,TGCAGTGCTCGAGGGTCCGTTGGTTCCTACGAGCAGTACTTC,CSARGSVGSYEQYF
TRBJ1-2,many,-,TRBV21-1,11,TGTGCCAGCATTTGGAACTATGGCTACACCTTC,CASIWNYGYTF
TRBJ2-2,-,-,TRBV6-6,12,TGTGCCAGCCTCTCAATGGAAGGGGAGCTGTTTTTT,CASLSMEGELFF
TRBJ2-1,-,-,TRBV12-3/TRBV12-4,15,TGTGCCAGCGGGGGGTCGGGAGCGTACTACAATGAGCAGTTCTTC,CASGGSGAYYNEQFF
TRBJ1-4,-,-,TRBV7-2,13,TGTGCCAGCAGCTTAAACGACGCAAAAAAACTGTTTTTT,CASSLNDAKKLFF
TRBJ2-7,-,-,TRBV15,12,TGTGCCACCAGCGGTCGACAGGACGAGCAGTACTTC,CATSGRQDEQYF
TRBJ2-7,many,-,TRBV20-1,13,TGCAGTGCTCCCAGTGCAGAGTCCTACGAGCAGTACTTC,CSAPSAESYEQYF
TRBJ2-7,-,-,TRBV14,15,TGTGCCAGCAGCCAAGATTTAGGCCAGTCCTACGAGCAGTACTTC,CASSQDLGQSYEQYF
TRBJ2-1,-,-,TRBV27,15,TGTGCCAGCAGTTTAGCGGGACCCAGGGGCAATGAGCAGTTCTTC,CASSLAGPRGNEQFF
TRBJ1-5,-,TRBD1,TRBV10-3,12,TGTGCCATCTACAGGGGAAATCAGCCCCAGCATTTT,CAIYRGNQPQHF
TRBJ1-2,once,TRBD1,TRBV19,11,TGTGGTACGGGACAGGGGGCTGGCTACACCTTC,CGTGQGAGYTF
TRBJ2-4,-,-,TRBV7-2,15,TGTGCCAGCAGGGTGACCGGGAGTGGGGTCTACGATCAGTACTTC,CASRVTGSGVYDQYF
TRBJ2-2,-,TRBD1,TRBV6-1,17,TGTGCCAGCAGGAGAAACCCCGGGACAGCGAACACCGGGGAGCTGTTTTTT,CASRRNPGTANTGELFF
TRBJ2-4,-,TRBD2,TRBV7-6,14,TGTGCCAGCAGCTTAAGCAGGGAGGGAAACATTCAGTACTTC,CASSLSREGNIQYF
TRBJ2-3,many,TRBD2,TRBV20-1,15,TGCAGTGCTTTGGGACTAGCGGGAAGAAGCGATACGCAGTATTTT,CSALGLAGRSDTQYF
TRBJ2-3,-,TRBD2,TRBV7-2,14,TGTGCCAGCATCCGCGGGGGGGCCGGGGATACGCAGTATTTT,CASIRGGAGDTQYF